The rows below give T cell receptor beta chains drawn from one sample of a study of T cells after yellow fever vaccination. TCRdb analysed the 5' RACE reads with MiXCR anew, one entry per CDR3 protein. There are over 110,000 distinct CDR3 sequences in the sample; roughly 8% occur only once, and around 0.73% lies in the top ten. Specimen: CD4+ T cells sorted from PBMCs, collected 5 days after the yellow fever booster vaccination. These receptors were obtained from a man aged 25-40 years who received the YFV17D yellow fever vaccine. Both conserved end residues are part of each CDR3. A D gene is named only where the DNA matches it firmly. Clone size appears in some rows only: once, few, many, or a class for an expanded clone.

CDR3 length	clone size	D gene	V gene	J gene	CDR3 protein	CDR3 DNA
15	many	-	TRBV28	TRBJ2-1	CASSHTKSSYNEQFF	TGTGCCAGCAGCCATACTAAGAGCTCCTACAATGAGCAGTTCTTC
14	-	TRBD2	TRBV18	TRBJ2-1	CASSVMAGVDEQFF	TGTGCCAGTTCAGTCATGGCGGGAGTTGACGAGCAGTTCTTC
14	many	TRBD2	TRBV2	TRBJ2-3	CASKGLAGSDTQYF	TGTGCCAGCAAGGGACTAGCGGGTTCAGATACGCAGTATTTT
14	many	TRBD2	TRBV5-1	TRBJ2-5	CASSATSGQETQYF	TGCGCCAGCAGCGCGACTAGCGGACAAGAGACCCAGTACTTC
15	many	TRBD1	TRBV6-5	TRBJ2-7	CASSYSKQTGGEQYF	TGTGCCAGCAGTTACTCGAAACAGACAGGGGGTGAGCAGTACTTC
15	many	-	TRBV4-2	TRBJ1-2	CASSQDFGARYGYTF	TGTGCCAGCAGCCAAGATTTCGGCGCTCGCTATGGCTACACCTTC
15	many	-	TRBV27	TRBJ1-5	CASSATINSNQPQHF	TGTGCCAGCAGTGCTACAATTAATAGCAATCAGCCCCAGCATTTT
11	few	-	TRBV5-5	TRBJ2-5	CASSIGATQYF	TGTGCCAGCAGCATCGGTGCGACCCAGTACTTC
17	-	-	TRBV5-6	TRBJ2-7	CASSFTGWALTTYEQYF	TGTGCCAGCAGCTTCACAGGGTGGGCCTTAACGACCTACGAGCAGTACTTC
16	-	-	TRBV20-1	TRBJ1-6	CCARESISSYNSPLHF	TGCTGTGCTAGAGAAAGTATAAGCTCCTATAATTCACCCCTCCACTTT
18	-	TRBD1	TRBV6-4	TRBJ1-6	CASSDSTGAKVVSSPLHF	TGTGCCAGCAGTGACTCGACAGGGGCGAAGGTGGTTTCTTCACCCCTCCACTTT
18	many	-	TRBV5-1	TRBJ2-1	CASSPQISTSSSYNEQFF	TGCGCCAGCAGCCCACAGATTTCTACTAGCAGCTCCTACAATGAGCAGTTCTTC
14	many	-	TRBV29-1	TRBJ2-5	CSVEDRVSQETQYF	TGCAGCGTTGAAGATCGCGTCAGCCAAGAGACCCAGTACTTC
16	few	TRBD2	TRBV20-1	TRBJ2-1	CCTWRTSAQHGDEQFF	TGCTGTACCTGGAGGACTAGCGCCCAGCATGGGGATGAGCAGTTCTTC
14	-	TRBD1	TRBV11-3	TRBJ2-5	CASSPQGKAGTQYF	TGTGCCAGCAGCCCACAGGGGAAGGCCGGGACCCAGTACTTC
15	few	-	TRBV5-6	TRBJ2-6	CASSLGWSGANVLTF	TGTGCCAGCAGCTTAGGGTGGTCTGGGGCCAACGTCCTGACTTTC
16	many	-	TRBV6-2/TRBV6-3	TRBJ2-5	CASSHRNRPGIETQYF	TGTGCCAGCAGCCACCGAAACCGTCCCGGCATCGAGACCCAGTACTTC
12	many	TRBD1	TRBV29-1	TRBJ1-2	CSVLRQGGGYTF	TGCAGCGTCTTAAGACAGGGAGGTGGCTACACCTTC
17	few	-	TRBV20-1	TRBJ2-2	CSARRLQASGNTGELFF	TGCAGTGCTAGACGGCTGCAGGCCTCAGGGAACACCGGGGAGCTGTTTTTT
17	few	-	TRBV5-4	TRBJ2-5	CASSHLWAGETQETQYF	TGTGCCAGCAGCCACCTTTGGGCAGGGGAAACCCAAGAGACCCAGTACTTC
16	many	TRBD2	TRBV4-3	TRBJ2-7	CAIWGLAEPREPEQYF	TGCGCCATCTGGGGACTAGCGGAGCCTCGGGAACCCGAGCAGTACTTC
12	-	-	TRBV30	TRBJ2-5	CAWSVRKETQYF	TGTGCCTGGAGTGTACGAAAAGAGACCCAGTACTTC
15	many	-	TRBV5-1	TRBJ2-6	CASSFTGSGANVLTF	TGCGCCAGCAGCTTTACAGGCAGTGGGGCCAACGTCCTGACTTTC
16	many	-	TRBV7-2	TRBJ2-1	CASSPLGRFSYNEQFF	TGTGCCAGCAGCCCATTGGGACGATTCTCCTACAATGAGCAGTTCTTC
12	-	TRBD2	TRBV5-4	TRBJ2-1	CASSFPSGEGFF	TGTGCCAGCAGCTTTCCCTCGGGGGAGGGGTTCTTC
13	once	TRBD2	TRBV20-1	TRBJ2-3	CSARTSGIDTQYF	TGCAGTGCTAGGACTAGCGGCATAGATACGCAGTATTTT
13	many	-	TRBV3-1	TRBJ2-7	CASSQVEGREQYF	TGTGCCAGCAGCCAAGTCGAAGGGCGCGAGCAGTACTTC
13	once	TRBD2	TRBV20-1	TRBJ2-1	CSQWLAGKNEQFF	TGCAGTCAATGGCTAGCGGGAAAGAATGAGCAGTTCTTC
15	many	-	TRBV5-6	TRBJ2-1	CASSLIFKAVNEQFF	TGTGCCAGCAGCTTGATCTTCAAGGCGGTCAATGAGCAGTTCTTC
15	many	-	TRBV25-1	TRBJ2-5	CASSQGGGQYGTQYF	TGTGCCAGCAGCCAAGGTGGTGGACAGTACGGGACCCAGTACTTC
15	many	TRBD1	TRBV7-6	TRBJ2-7	CASSLEDRGSYEQYF	TGTGCCAGCAGCTTAGAAGACAGGGGTTCGTACGAGCAGTACTTC
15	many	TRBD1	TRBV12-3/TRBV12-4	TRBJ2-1	CASSANRGKGYEQFF	TGTGCCAGCAGCGCTAACAGGGGAAAGGGCTATGAGCAGTTCTTC
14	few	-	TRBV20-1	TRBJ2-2	CSASGSGNTGELFF	TGCAGTGCTAGTGGTAGCGGTAACACCGGGGAGCTGTTTTTT
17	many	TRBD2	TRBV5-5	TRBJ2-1	CASSWGHLAGASNEQFF	TGTGCCAGCAGCTGGGGTCATCTAGCGGGAGCTTCTAATGAGCAGTTCTTC
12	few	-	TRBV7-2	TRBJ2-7	CASSPSASEQYF	TGTGCCAGCAGCCCTAGCGCGAGCGAGCAGTACTTC
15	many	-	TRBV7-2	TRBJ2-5	CASSFGDRIQETQYF	TGTGCCAGCAGCTTTGGGGACCGGATCCAAGAGACCCAGTACTTC
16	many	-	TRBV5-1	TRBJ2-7	CASSYGRGRGSYEQYF	TGCGCCAGCAGCTATGGCCGAGGGCGAGGCTCCTACGAGCAGTACTTC
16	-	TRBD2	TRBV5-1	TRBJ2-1	CASSPDTGPRGNEQFF	TGCGCCAGCAGCCCGGACACAGGCCCGCGGGGGAATGAGCAGTTCTTC
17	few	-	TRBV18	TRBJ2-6	CASSPTMGSSGANVLTF	TGTGCCAGCTCACCAACTATGGGGAGCTCTGGGGCCAACGTCCTGACTTTC
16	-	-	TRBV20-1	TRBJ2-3	CCASPPAARWGGTQYF	TGCTGTGCTAGCCCCCCCGCGGCGCGTTGGGGTGGTACGCAGTATTTT
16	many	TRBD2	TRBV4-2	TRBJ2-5	CASSPGKEREGETQYF	TGTGCCAGCAGCCCCGGGAAAGAGCGGGAAGGGGAGACCCAGTACTTC
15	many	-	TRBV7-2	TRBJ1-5	CASSPGGGINQPQHF	TGTGCCAGCAGCCCCGGGGGGGGGATCAATCAGCCCCAGCATTTT
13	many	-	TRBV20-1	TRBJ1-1	CSASLRGETEAFF	TGCAGTGCTAGCTTACGAGGCGAGACTGAAGCTTTCTTT
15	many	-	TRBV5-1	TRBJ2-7	CASSLEQGGWYEQYF	TGCGCCAGCAGCTTGGAACAGGGCGGTTGGTACGAGCAGTACTTC
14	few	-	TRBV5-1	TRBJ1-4	CASSLTGSNEKLFF	TGCGCCAGCAGCTTAACAGGGAGTAATGAAAAACTGTTTTTT
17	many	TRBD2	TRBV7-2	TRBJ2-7	CASSPRAGTSGRHEQYF	TGTGCCAGCAGCCCCCGGGCAGGGACTAGCGGGAGGCATGAGCAGTACTTC
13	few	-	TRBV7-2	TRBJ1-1	CASSLAAGASAFF	TGTGCCAGCAGCTTAGCTGCGGGCGCTTCAGCTTTCTTT
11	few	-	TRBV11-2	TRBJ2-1	CASSSQQEQFF	TGTGCCAGCAGCTCCCAGCAAGAGCAGTTCTTC
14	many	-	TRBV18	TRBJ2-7	CASSPPAGAYEQYF	TGTGCCAGCTCACCCCCGGCGGGTGCCTACGAGCAGTACTTC
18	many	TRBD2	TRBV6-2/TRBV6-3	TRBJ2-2	CASSYSTSTPAGTGELFF	TGTGCCAGCAGTTACTCGACTAGCACACCCGCTGGGACCGGGGAGCTGTTTTTT
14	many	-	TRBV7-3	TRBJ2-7	CASSSSSGSYEQYF	TGTGCCAGCAGCTCGAGTTCAGGATCCTACGAGCAGTACTTC
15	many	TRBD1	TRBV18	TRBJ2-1	CASSTGDASYNEQFF	TGTGCCAGCTCCACAGGGGATGCCTCCTACAATGAGCAGTTCTTC
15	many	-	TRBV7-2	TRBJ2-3	CASSSGTLNRRTQYF	TGTGCCAGCAGCTCCGGGACCCTGAATCGACGTACGCAGTATTTT
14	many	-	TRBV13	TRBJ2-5	CASSSRTRGETQYF	TGTGCCAGCAGCTCCCGGACAAGAGGAGAGACCCAGTACTTC
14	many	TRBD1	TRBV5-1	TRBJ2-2	CASYRGPNTGELFF	TGCGCCAGTTACAGGGGCCCGAACACCGGGGAGCTGTTTTTT
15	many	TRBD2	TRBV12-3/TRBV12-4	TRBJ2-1	CASGESGRWGNEQFF	TGTGCCAGCGGGGAAAGCGGGAGGTGGGGAAATGAGCAGTTCTTC
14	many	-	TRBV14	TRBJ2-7	CASSRAAPSYEQYF	TGTGCCAGCAGCCGGGCAGCTCCCTCCTACGAGCAGTACTTC
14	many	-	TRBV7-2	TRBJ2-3	CASSLWMGTDTQYF	TGTGCCAGCAGCTTATGGATGGGAACAGATACGCAGTATTTT